The entry that follows covers one TCR beta chain sequence. Its antigen remains unidentified. Nothing much larger sits one base from this clone, and base qualities are not available. The sample originates from a study of vaccination and CD4 T cells after COVID-19 (dated 2022 in TCRdb). About the study as a whole: SARS-CoV-2 positivity had been established in the convalescent patients by nasal swab PCR, and mild disease was recorded in roughly 10 of these patients and severe disease in one. The cultures were stimulated with overlapping spike peptide pools from SARS-CoV-2 and from the common cold coronaviruses HCoV-NL63, HCoV-OC43 and HCoV-229E. Control cultures received a CEFX viral epitope pool as the positive control, an HIV-1 Nef peptide pool as the negative control, or no peptide. The convalescent cohort comprised six males and four females, including two Hispanic individuals, seven Caucasians, two Asians and one multiracial person. Post-vaccine blood samples were taken a median of roughly 75 days after the second vaccine dose, with a range of roughly 14 to 250 days. Three convalescent patients gave samples both early after vaccination (day 14) and late after vaccination (days 161 to 241). The spike-specific CD4+ TCR repertoire was compared before and after mRNA vaccination in approximately ten COVID-19 convalescent patients and a handful of infection-naive healthy vaccine recipients. Post-COVID blood samples were collected from convalescent patients a median of approximately 100 days after diagnosis, with a range of roughly 30 to 161 days. Two doses of either the Pfizer-BioNTech BNT162b2 vaccine (n=8) or the Moderna mRNA-1273 vaccine (n=2) were administered to participants.

The library was obtained by PCR. At the Johns Hopkins FTIC core, DNA from the cultured CD4+ T cells underwent TCR sequencing with the Oncomine TCR Beta short-read assay. The QIAamp micro DNA kit was used to extract genomic DNA from the cultured CD4+ T cells. Oncomine TCR Beta libraries from cultured CD4+ T cells were pooled using unique dual indexes and sequenced on an Illumina iSeq 100. The authors' analysis ran thus. Non-productive sequences were removed, and CDR3s that did not start with C, did not end with F or W, or were shorter than 7 amino acids were discarded. Antigen-specific clonotypes were identified using the MANAFEST web application through comparison of peptide-stimulated wells with reference and other culture wells. An FDR below 0.05, an odds ratio above 5, and a productive frequency above 0.1% in at least two of three replicate wells were required for clones to be considered positive. A clonotype was classed as cross-reactive if the clonotype showed significant expansion both in SARS-CoV-2 spike wells and in at least one common cold coronavirus spike condition. CDR3 homology was assessed with Levenshtein distances (stringdist) and unrooted phylogenetic trees (ape) in R version 3.6.1. In TCRdb, the public reads were trimmed at Q25 with fastp and aligned with MiXCR, with productive beta chains retained. For every CDR3 protein sequence, its rows merge into one entry that carries the most common genes and DNA. TCRdb, not the authors, supplied the V and J calls. The sample table holds 25,000 to 30,000 distinct CDR3 sequences, of which 41% were seen once. The ten largest make up more than 4.5% of the sample.

According to the study, the label for this sample's time point signals: late sampling 161 to 241 days after vaccination in a few convalescent patients. Explained via the paper, the treatment or condition label denotes: approximately 10-day PBMC culture with coronavirus spike peptide pools or control peptides (ViraFEST assay). To expand antigen-specific T cells with peptide pools and then pick out the expanded clonotypes through TCR sequencing, the study relied on the ViraFEST assay. The convalescent patients' positive SARS-CoV-2 PCR tests fell between March and December 2020, which was before the Alpha, Beta and Delta variants emerged in the United States. Over 1.5 million PBMCs per well were cultured in IMDM with roughly 5% human AB serum and approximately 9.1 IU/ml IL-2, plus 10 ug/ml peptide pools. On days 3 and 7, half of the culture medium was replaced with fresh IL-2-containing medium. Once the cells had been in culture for roughly 10 days, the EasySep CD4+ T cell isolation kit was used to isolate CD4+ T cells by negative selection. Ficoll-Paque Plus gradient centrifugation was used to isolate PBMCs from whole blood, and the isolated PBMCs were then either used fresh or cryopreserved at -140C. Triplicate wells were generally used for each culture condition.

Including the terminal cysteine and phenylalanine, the CDR3 comprises 14 residues. CDR3 DNA only is kept here, 42 bases in frame from base 1. CDR1 SGHTA and CDR2 FQGNSA are derived from the germline V gene. V is cut by 2 bases and J by 6 bases, and the space between the germline ends is 11 bases. Results the study describes overall, beyond this receptor: In convalescent patients, a median approximately 83% of post-vaccine SARS-CoV-2-reactive clones were detected only after vaccination, and vaccine-specific priming was suggested by this finding. Nearly all vaccine-specific clones in convalescent patients (304 of 307) were mono-reactive for SARS-CoV-2 spike rather than cross-reactive with common cold coronaviruses. The number of convalescent patients in the study was relatively small, and the study did not examine early timepoints following natural infection. An increase in the median number of SARS-CoV-2-reactive clonotypes from 21 after infection to 38 after vaccination was observed, but the change was not found to be significant.

Source: CD4+ T cells from blood, cultured in vitro, taken about 7 months after SARS-CoV-2 vaccination. The sequence was collected from a human donor who had recovered from COVID-19. The chain is encoded by TRBV7-2 joined to TRBJ1-5, with a tentative D gene TRBD1 over 5 matching bases. This receptor carries the CDR3 CASSLFLRGQPQHF. The base sequence is TGTGCCAGCAGCTTATTTTTAAGGGGTCAGCCCCAGCATTTT.